The 10 T cell receptor beta chains below come from one sample, sequenced in a study of shared clonotypes between healthy human individuals (TCRdb year 2020). The library came from the immunoSEQ multiplex PCR assay. The table was pulled from immuneACCESS by TCRdb, which kept in-frame rearrangements only. Such tables lose some clones; where checked, under half of the loss comes from unresolved V genes, and the rest has no known cause. The sample table records 1 million to 1.2 million clones; 60% to 85% of these occur just once. The top ten clones comprise 0.89% of the sample. The material sequenced was memory CD4+ T cells from PBMCs. In the paper's terms, the cell subset or site label means: CD45RA-negative fraction. These TCRs come from a man between 18 and 35 years old in good health. Some clones in this sample may be carry-over from other donors' samples.

This chain links TRBV19 with TRBJ1-1, with D unresolved. Per the germline V gene, CDR1 is LNHDA and CDR2 is SQIVND (reference sequence). V dropped 5 bases and J dropped 1 base, with 8 bases sitting between them. The CDR3 has 13 residues. DNA of the CDR3: TGTGCCAGTAGTGTGGAGAAGAACACTGAAGCTTTCTTT. Amino acid sequence: CASSVEKNTEAFF.

This rearrangement joins TRBV18 to TRBJ2-1; 8 nucleotides match TRBD2. Losses at the gene ends were 2 bases for V and 0 bases for J; bases not matched to a gene: 6. The germline CDR1 and CDR2 sequences are KGHSH and LQKENI. The CDR3 totals 17 residues. CDR3 coding DNA: TGTGCCAGCTCACCATATAGCGGGGCAAGCTCCTACAATGAGCAGTTCTTC. This gives the protein CASSPYSGASSYNEQFF.

The chain uses TRBV5-1 and TRBJ2-4; 7 bases agree with TRBD1. CDR3 size: 18 residues. Trimming took 1 base from V and 1 from J; bases not matched to a gene: 11. CDR1 and CDR2 from the germline V gene are SGHRS and YFSETQ. As DNA, the CDR3 is TGCGCCAGCAGCTTGACTTGGCAGGGGGTTGGGGCCAAAAACATTCAGTACTTC. Its protein is CASSLTWQGVGAKNIQYF.

V and J are TRBV27 and TRBJ1-2; 7 nucleotides match TRBD1. Losses at the gene ends were 3 bases for V and 4 bases for J; bases not matched to a gene: 2. This CDR3 contains 13 residues. Germline V gives CDR1 MNHEY, CDR2 SMNVEV (reference sequence). The CDR3 coding sequence is TGTGCCAGCAGTTTTTCAGGGGGCTATGGCTACACCTTC. Its protein product is CASSFSGGYGYTF.

The chain combines TRBV2 with TRBJ1-1; D call uncertain. Germline CDR1 reads SNHLY; CDR2 reads FYNNEI. V was cut by 3 bases and J by 6 bases, with 14 bases left in between. This CDR3 region has 14 residues. The CDR3 DNA is TGTGCCAGCAGTGATAACTTGACGGGCGCTGAAGCTTTCTTT. Protein product: CASSDNLTGAEAFF.

The chain joins TRBV2 to TRBJ1-1; a possible D gene is TRBD1 (6 bases). This CDR3 has 13 residues. V lost 11 bases and J lost 1, with 14 bases in between. CDR1 SNHLY and CDR2 FYNNEI come from the germline V gene. CDR3 protein: CAVYRDRNTEAFF. Written as DNA, the CDR3 is TGTGCCGTTTACAGGGATCGGAACACTGAAGCTTTCTTT.

The chain employs TRBV6-1 and TRBJ1-6; maybe TRBD1 (5 bases). Trimming removed 6 bases at V and 13 bases at J, with 10 bases between. This CDR3 has 11 amino acids. Germline values: CDR1 MNHNS, CDR2 SASEGT. CDR3 DNA: TGTGCCAGCAGGGCGGGGGGGCCCCTCCACTTT. Translating gives CASRAGGPLHF.

This clone was found a few times. This chain links TRBV7-9 with TRBJ2-1, with a weak D call TRBD2 (5 bases). The CDR3 has 13 amino acids. The germline gives CDR1 SEHNR, CDR2 FQNEAQ (reference sequence). V dropped 4 bases and J dropped 9 bases, with 13 bases sitting between them. This chain's CDR3 is CASSSREMGEQFF. In nucleotides, the CDR3 is TGTGCCAGCAGCTCGAGGGAAATGGGTGAGCAGTTCTTC.

The CDR3 DNA follows: TGTGCCAGTAGTAGAGTTGGGACGGACGGTGCAAGAAGTGGCTACACCTTC. This translates into CASSRVGTDGARSGYTF. The rearrangement links TRBV19 to TRBJ1-2; a possible D gene is TRBD1 (5 bases). Germline lookup yields CDR1 LNHDA and CDR2 SQIVND (reference sequence). Trimming took off 4 bases at V and 7 bases at J, with 25 bases between the two ends. The CDR3 runs 17 residues.

This clone was detected a few times. The V call is TRBV7-2, the J call TRBJ2-1, with D perhaps TRBD2 (5 bases). Per germline, CDR1 SGHTA and CDR2 FQGNSA. Trimming took off 1 base at V and 2 bases at J, with 12 bases between the two ends. The CDR3 loop spans 16 amino acids. Here the CDR3 reads CASSLESAGTYNEQFF. Written as DNA, the CDR3 is TGTGCCAGCAGCTTAGAATCTGCGGGTACCTACAATGAGCAGTTCTTC.